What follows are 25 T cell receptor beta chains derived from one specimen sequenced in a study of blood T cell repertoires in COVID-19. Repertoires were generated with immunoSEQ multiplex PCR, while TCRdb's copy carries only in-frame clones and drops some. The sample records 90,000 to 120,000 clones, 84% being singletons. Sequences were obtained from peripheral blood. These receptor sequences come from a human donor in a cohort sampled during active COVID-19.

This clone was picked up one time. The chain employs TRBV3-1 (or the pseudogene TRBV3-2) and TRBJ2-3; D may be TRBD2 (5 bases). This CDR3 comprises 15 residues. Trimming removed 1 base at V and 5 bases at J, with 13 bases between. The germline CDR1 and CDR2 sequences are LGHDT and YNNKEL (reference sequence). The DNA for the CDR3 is TGTGCCAGCAGCCAAGTGGTGGGAGCGCAAGATACGCAGTATTTT. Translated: CASSQVVGAQDTQYF.

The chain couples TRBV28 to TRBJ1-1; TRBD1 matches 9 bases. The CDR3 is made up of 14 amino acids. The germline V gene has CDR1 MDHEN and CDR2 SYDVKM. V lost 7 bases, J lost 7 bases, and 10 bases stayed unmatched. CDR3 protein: CASIRGTGWNEAFF. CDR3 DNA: TGTGCCAGCATCCGCGGGACAGGGTGGAATGAAGCTTTCTTT.

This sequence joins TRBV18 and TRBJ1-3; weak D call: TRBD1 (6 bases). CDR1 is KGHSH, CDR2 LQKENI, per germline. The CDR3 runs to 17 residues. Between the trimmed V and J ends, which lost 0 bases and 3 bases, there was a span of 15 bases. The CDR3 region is CASSPPIGRGSGNTIYF. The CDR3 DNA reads TGTGCCAGCTCACCACCTATTGGCAGGGGAAGTGGAAACACCATATATTTT. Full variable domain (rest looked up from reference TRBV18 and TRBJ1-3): NAGVMQNPRHLVRRRGQEARLRCSPMKGHSHVYWYRQLPEEGLKFMVYLQKENIIDESGMPKERFSAEFPKEGPSILRIQQVVRGDSAAYFCASSPPIGRGSGNTIYFGEGSWLTVV.

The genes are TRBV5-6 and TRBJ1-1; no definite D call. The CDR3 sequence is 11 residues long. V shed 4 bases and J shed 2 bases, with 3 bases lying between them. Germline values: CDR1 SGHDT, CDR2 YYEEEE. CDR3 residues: CASSVNTEAFF. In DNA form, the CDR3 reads TGTGCCAGCAGCGTAAACACTGAAGCTTTCTTT.

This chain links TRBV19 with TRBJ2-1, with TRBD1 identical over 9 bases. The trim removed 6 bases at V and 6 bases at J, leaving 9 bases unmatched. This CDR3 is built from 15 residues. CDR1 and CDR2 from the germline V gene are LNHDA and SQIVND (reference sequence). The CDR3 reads CASRQQGQGSNEQFF. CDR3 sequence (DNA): TGTGCCAGTAGACAACAGGGACAGGGAAGCAATGAGCAGTTCTTC. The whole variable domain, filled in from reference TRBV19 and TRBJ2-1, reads DGGITQSPKYLFRKEGQNVTLSCEQNLNHDAMYWYRQDPGQGLRLIYYSQIVNDFQKGDIAEGYSVSREKKESFPLTVTSAQKNPTAFYLCASRQQGQGSNEQFFGPGTRLTVL.

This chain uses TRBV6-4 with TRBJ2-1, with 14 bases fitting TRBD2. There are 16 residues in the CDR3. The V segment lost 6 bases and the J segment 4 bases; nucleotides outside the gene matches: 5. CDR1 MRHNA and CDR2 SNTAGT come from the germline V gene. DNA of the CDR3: TGTGCCAGCAGCCCCGGGACTAGCGGGAGTTACAATGAGCAGTTCTTC. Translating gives CASSPGTSGSYNEQFF.

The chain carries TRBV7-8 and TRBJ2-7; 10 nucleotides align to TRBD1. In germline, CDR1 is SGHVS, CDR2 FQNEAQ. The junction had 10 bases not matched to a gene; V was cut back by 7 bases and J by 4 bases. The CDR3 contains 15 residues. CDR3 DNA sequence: TGTGCCAGCAACCTACGGGACAGGGGTACTTACGAGCAGTACTTC. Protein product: CASNLRDRGTYEQYF.

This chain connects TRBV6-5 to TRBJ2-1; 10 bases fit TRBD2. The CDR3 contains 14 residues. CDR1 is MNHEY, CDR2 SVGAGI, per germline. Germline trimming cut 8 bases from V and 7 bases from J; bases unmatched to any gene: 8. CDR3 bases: TGTGCCAGCGGTCGGACTAGCGGTCAAAATGAGCAGTTCTTC. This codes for CASGRTSGQNEQFF.

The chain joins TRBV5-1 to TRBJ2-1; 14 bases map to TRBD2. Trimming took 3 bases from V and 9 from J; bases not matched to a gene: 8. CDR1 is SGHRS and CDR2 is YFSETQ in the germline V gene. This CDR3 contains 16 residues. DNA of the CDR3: TGCGCCAGCAGCTCCAGACTAGCGGGAGGGCCGATTGAGCAGTTCTTC. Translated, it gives CASSSRLAGGPIEQFF.

CDR3 sequence: CASRTGLAEQFF. DNA for the CDR3: TGTGCCAGCAGAACGGGACTAGCGGAGCAGTTCTTC. The chain joins TRBV12-3 or TRBV12-4 to TRBJ2-1; 10 bases agree with TRBD2. CDR3 length: 12 amino acids. With 6 bases clipped from V and 10 bases from J, the junction kept 3 bases outside the gene matches.

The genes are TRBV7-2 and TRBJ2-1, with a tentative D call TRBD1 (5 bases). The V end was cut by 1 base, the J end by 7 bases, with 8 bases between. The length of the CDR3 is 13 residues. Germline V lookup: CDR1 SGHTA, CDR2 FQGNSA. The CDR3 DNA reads TGTGCCAGCAGCTTAGACAGGCCGAATGAGCAGTTCTTC. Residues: CASSLDRPNEQFF.

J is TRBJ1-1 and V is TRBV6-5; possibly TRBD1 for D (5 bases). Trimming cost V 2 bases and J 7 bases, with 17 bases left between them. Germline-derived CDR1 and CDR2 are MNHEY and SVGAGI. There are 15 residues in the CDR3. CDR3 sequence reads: CASSYEAGREGEAFF. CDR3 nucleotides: TGTGCCAGCAGTTACGAGGCAGGGAGGGAAGGTGAAGCTTTCTTT.

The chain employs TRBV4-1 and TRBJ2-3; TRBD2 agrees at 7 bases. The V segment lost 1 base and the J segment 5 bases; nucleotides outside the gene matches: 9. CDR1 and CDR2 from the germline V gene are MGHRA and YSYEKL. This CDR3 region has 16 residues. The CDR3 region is CASSQVVAGAGDTQYF. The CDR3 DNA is TGCGCCAGCAGCCAAGTCGTGGCGGGAGCCGGAGATACGCAGTATTTT.

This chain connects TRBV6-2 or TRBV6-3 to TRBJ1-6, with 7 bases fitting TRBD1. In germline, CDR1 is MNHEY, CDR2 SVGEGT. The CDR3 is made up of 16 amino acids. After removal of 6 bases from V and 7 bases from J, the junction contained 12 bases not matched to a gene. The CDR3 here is CASSPEGATTNSPLHF. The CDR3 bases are TGTGCCAGCAGCCCAGAGGGGGCCACCACCAATTCACCCCTCCACTTT.

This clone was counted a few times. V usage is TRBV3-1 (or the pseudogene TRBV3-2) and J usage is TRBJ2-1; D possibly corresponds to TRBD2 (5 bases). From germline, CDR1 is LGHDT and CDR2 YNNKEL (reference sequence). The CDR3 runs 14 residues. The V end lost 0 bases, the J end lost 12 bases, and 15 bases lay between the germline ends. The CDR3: CASSQDRSGGVQFF. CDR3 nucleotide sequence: TGTGCCAGCAGCCAAGATCGCAGCGGAGGTGTGCAGTTCTTC.

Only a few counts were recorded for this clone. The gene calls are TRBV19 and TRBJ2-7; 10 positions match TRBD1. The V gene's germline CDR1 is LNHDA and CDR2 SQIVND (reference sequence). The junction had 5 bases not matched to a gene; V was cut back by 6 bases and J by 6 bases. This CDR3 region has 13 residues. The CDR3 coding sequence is TGTGCCAGTAGCCGGGACAGGGGAAGCGAGCAGTACGTC. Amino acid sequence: CASSRDRGSEQYV.

CDR3 coding DNA: TGTGCCAGCAGCGGATCCGGGACAGGAGGCACAGATACGCAGTATTTT. This codes for CASSGSGTGGTDTQYF. This chain connects TRBV21-1 to TRBJ2-3; TRBD1, the table's D call, lacks a check against the DNA. TRBV21-1 is a documented pseudogene. The CDR3 sequence is 16 residues long.

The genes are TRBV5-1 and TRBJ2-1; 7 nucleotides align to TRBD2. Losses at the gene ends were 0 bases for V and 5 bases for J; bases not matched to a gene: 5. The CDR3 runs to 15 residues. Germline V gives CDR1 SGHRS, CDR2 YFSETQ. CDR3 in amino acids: CASSLVLAGDNEQFF. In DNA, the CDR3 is TGCGCCAGCAGCTTGGTGTTAGCGGGCGACAATGAGCAGTTCTTC.

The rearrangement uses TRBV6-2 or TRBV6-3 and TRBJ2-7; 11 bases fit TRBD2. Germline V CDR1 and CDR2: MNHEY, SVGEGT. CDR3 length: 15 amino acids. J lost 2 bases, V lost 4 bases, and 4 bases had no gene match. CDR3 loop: CASSSRLAGTYEQYF. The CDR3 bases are TGTGCCAGCAGTTCTCGACTAGCGGGGACCTACGAGCAGTACTTC.

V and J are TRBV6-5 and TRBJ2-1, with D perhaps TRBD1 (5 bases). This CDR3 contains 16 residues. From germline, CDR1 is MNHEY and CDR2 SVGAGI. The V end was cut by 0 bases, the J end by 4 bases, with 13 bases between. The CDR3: CASSYSRWTPYNEQFF. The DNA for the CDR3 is TGTGCCAGCAGTTACTCGCGCTGGACACCATACAATGAGCAGTTCTTC.

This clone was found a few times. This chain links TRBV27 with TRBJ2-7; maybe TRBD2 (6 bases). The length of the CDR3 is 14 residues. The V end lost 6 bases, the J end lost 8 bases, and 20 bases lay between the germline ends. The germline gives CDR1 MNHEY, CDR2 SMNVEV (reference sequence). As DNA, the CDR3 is TGTGCCAGCAGCACGGGACTTCCCGGATCTCAGCAGTACTTC. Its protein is CASSTGLPGSQQYF.

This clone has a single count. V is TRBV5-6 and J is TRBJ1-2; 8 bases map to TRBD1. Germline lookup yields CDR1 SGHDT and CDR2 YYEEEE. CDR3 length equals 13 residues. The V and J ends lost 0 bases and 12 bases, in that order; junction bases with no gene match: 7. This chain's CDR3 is CASSLAFGTGHTF. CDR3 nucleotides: TGTGCCAGCAGCTTGGCCTTTGGGACAGGTCACACCTTC. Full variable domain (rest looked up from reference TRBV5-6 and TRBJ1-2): DAGVTQSPTHLIKTRGQQVTLRCSPKSGHDTVSWYQQALGQGPQFIFQYYEEEERQRGNFPDRFSGHQFPNYSSELNVNALLLGDSALYLCASSLAFGTGHTFGSGTRLTVV.

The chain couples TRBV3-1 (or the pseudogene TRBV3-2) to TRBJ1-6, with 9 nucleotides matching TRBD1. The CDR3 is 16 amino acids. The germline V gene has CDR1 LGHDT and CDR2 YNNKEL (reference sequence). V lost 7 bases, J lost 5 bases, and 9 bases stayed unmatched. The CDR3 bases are TGTGCCAGCAACCCGGACAGGGGCGGGGATAATTCACCCCTCCACTTT. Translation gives CASNPDRGGDNSPLHF.

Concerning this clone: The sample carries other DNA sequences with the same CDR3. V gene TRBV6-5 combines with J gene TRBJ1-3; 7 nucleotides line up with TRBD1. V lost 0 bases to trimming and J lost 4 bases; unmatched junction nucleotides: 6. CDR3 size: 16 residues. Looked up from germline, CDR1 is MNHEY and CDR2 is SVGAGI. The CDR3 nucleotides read TGTGCCAGCAGTTACTCCAGACAGGGATCGGGAAACACCATATATTTT. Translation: CASSYSRQGSGNTIYF.

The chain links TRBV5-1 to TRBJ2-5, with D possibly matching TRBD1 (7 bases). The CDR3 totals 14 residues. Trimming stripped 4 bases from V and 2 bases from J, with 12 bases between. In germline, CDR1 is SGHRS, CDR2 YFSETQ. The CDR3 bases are TGCGCCAGCAGCCTACAGGGGACTCAAGAGACCCAGTACTTC. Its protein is CASSLQGTQETQYF.